This T cell receptor beta chain derives from a study of blood T cell repertoires in COVID-19. Measured with immunoSEQ multiplex PCR; TCRdb has only the in-frame clones, and not every one. Of about 320,000 clones listed, about 91% are singletons. There are 13 residues in the CDR3. Per the germline V gene, CDR1 is SQVTM and CDR2 is ANQGSEA. Trimming cost V 4 bases and J 0 bases; bases outside gene matches: 3. Sequenced sample: peripheral blood. The rearrangement joins TRBV29-1 to TRBJ2-7; 7 nucleotides match TRBD2. This clonotype originated in a woman aged 25 to 39 with COVID-19, enrolled during active disease. DNA of the CDR3: TGCAGCGTTGCGGGGGGACGCTCCTACGAGCAGTACTTC. It yields the protein CSVAGGRSYEQYF.